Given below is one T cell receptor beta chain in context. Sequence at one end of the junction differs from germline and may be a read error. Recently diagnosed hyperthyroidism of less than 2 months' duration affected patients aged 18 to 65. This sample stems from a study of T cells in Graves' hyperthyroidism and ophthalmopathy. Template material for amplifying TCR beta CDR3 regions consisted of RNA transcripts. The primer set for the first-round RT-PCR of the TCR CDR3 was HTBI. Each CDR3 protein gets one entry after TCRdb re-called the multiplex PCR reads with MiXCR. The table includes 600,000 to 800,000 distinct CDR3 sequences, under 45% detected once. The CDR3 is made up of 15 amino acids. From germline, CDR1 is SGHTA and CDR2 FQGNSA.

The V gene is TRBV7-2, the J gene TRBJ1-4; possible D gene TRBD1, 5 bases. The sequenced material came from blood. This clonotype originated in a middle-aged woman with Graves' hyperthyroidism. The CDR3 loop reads CASSQDRGLQEKLFF. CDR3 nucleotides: TGCGCCAGCAGCCAAGATCGGGGGTTGCAGGAAAAACTGTTTTTT.